This T cell receptor beta chain stems from a study of blood T cell repertoires in COVID-19. Study overall: COVID-19 samples, acute and convalescent, were from the United States, Italy and Spain. PBMCs, B-cell-depleted T cells, or T cells provided the cDNA or gDNA that made up the material.

Under the authors' procedure: Cell counts per sample came from amplifying reference gene primers. The method was immunoSEQ multiplex PCR; TCRdb's version includes in-frame clones alone and lacks a portion of them. That table gives V, J and clone size, and the DNA gave D and trimming. The top ten clones hold approximately 4% of a sample with 150,000 to 200,000 clones, more than 75% of them seen once. CDR3 length: 15 residues. The germline V gene has CDR1 SEHNR and CDR2 FQNEAQ (reference sequence). Unmatched junction bases numbered 3, after V lost 0 bases and J lost 5 bases. This clone showed up just once.

The chain combines TRBV7-9 with TRBJ2-1; 8 bases are a match to TRBD2. The sequenced sample was peripheral blood. This receptor was taken from a human donor in a cohort sampled during active COVID-19. As DNA, the CDR3 is TGTGCCAGCAGCTTAGCCAGCGGGAGTGACAATGAGCAGTTCTTC. It is translated as CASSLASGSDNEQFF.